The text below deals with one TCR beta chain. This specimen comes from a study of blood T cell repertoires in COVID-19. Produced via immunoSEQ multiplex PCR; TCRdb's table is partial and in-frame only. This sample has about 430,000 clones, with about 88% found just once. The CDR3 length is 15 residues. V was trimmed by 2 bases and J by 1 base, leaving 11 bases between them. Germline V gene lookup returns CDR1 MNHNS and CDR2 SASEGT. Ages ranged from roughly 18 to 100 years, with residence in around 24 US areas. The rearrangement uses TRBV6-1 and TRBJ1-1; a weak D match, TRBD1 (6 bases). The sample comprised PBMCs or T cells enriched from blood (not recorded which). This clonotype was obtained from a woman aged 18-29 years who had been exposed to COVID-19. The CDR3 DNA is TGTGCCAGCAGTGAATTGGGGGCGGGGAACACTGAAGCTTTCTTT. It yields the protein CASSELGAGNTEAFF.